A single sample is the source of the 8 T cell receptor beta chains below, sequenced in a study of T cells expressing NK-cell markers. TCRdb re-called the 5' RACE reads and shows each CDR3 protein once, DNA omitted. The sample has 500,000 or so distinct CDR3 sequences. The sequencing sample was made of blood T cells: a sorted CD56 or NKG2C T cell subset, CD4+ or CD8+ T cells, or bulk PBMC T cells (not recorded which). These receptors all stem from a man between 18 and 35 years old in good health.

The chain combines TRBV5-1 with TRBJ1-6. The CDR3 spans 13 residues. CDR1 and CDR2 from the germline V gene are SGHRS and YFSETQ. CDR3 region: CASSSSGTSPLHF.

The J gene is TRBJ2-2, the V gene TRBV20-1; as DNA is missing, the TRBD2 call by TCRdb cannot be tested. The CDR3 length is 15 residues. Germline CDR1 reads DFQATT; CDR2 reads SNEGSKA (reference sequence). CDR3 loop: CSARAYRELTGELFF.

The chain joins TRBV20-1 to TRBJ1-2; TCRdb's D call of TRBD1 is untestable without DNA. The germline gives CDR1 DFQATT, CDR2 SNEGSKA (reference sequence). CDR3 length equals 13 residues. The CDR3 sequence is CSANDRGGYGYTF.

This rearrangement joins TRBV9 to TRBJ2-6; TCRdb names TRBD1, which stays unverified in the absence of DNA. Germline-derived CDR1 and CDR2 are SGDLS and YYNGEE. The CDR3 length is 18 residues. CDR3 region: CASSVSTGFSSGANVLTF.

The genes are TRBV10-3 and TRBJ2-5; there is no DNA to check the TCRdb D call of TRBD2. Germline CDR1 and CDR2: ENHRY and SYGVKD. This CDR3 has 15 residues. CDR3 residues: CAISERNRGGETQYF.

The CDR3 spells CASSQENSNTGELFF. The gene calls are TRBV4-3 and TRBJ2-2. The germline CDR1 and CDR2 sequences are LGHNA and YSLEER. This CDR3 is built from 15 residues.

The chain couples TRBV12-3 or TRBV12-4 to TRBJ2-3; the TCRdb D gene call, TRBD1, has no DNA to confirm it. The CDR3 consists of 15 residues. CDR3 protein: CASSLNRGGADTQYF.

The CDR3 loop reads CASSLTAYNEQFF. The chain is built from TRBV7-9 and TRBJ2-1. Per germline, CDR1 SEHNR and CDR2 FQNEAQ (reference sequence). The CDR3 has 13 amino acids.